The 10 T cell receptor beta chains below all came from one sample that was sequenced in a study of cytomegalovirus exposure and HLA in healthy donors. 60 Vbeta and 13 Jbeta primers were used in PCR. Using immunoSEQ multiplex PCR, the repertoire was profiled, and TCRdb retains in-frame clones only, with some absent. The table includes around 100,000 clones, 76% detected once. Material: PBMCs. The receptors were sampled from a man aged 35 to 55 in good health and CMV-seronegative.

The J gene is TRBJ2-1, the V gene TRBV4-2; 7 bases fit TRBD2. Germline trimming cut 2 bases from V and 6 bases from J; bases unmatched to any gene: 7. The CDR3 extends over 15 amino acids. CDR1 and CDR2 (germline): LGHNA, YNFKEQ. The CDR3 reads CASSQTVTSTNEQFF. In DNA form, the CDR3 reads TGTGCCAGCAGCCAAACCGTGACTAGCACCAATGAGCAGTTCTTC.

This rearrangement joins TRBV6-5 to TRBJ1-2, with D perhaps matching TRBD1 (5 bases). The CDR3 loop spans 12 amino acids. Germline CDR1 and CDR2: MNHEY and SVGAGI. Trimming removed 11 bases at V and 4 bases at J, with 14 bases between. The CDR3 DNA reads TGTGCCGTTCTGGAGGGGAGCTATGGCTACACCTTC. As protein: CAVLEGSYGYTF.

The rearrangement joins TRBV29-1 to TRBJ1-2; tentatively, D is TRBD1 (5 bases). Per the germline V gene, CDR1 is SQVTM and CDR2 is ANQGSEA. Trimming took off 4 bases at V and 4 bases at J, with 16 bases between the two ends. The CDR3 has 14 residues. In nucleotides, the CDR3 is TGCAGCGTTGGGCCCCCCACAGGAGCCTATGGCTACACCTTC. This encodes CSVGPPTGAYGYTF.

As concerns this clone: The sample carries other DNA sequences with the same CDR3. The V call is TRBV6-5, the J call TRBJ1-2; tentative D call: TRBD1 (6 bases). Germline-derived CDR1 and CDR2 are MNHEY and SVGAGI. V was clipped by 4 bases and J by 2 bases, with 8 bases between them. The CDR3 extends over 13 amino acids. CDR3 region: CASSLDSNYGYTF. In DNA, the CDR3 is TGTGCCAGCAGTTTGGACAGCAACTATGGCTACACCTTC.

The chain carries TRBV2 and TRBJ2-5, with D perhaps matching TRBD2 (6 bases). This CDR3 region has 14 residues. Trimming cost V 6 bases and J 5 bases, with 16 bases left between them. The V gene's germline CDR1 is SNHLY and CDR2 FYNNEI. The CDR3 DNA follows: TGTGCCAGCAGGGGGGGTCCCGAGGGGGAGACCCAGTACTTC. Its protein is CASRGGPEGETQYF.

The CDR3 DNA follows: TGTGCCAGCAGTTACCGAGGGGGCGACTCACCCCTCCACTTT. It specifies CASSYRGGDSPLHF. The genes are TRBV6-6 and TRBJ1-6, with 7 bases matching TRBD1. After removal of 2 bases from V and 10 bases from J, the junction contained 5 bases not matched to a gene. The CDR3 is made up of 14 amino acids. In germline, CDR1 is MNHNY, CDR2 SVGAGI (reference sequence).

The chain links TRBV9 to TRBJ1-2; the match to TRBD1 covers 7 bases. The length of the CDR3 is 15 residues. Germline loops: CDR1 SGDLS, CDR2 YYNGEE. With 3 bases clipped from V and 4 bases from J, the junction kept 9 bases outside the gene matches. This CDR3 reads CASSADREYSYGYTF. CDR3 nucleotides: TGTGCCAGCAGCGCCGACAGGGAGTATAGCTATGGCTACACCTTC.

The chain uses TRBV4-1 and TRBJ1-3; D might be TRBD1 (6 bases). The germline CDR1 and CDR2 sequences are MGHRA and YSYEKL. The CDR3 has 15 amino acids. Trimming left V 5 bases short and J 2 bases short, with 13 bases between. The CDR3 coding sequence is TGCGCCAGCAGCTTCAGGGACATCCCTGGAAACACCATATATTTT. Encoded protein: CASSFRDIPGNTIYF.

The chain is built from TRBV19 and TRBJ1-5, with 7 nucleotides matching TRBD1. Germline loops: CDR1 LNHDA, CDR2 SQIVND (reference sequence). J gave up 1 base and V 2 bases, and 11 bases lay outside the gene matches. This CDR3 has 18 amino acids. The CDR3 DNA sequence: TGTGCCAGTAGTATAAAAGGGGGCGCGAAAGGGAGCAATCAGCCCCAGCATTTT. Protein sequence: CASSIKGGAKGSNQPQHF.

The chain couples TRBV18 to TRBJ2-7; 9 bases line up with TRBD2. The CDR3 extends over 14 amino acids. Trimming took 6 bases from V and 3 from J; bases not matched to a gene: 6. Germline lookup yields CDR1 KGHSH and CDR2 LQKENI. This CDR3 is CASSLSGGFYEQYF. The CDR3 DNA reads TGTGCCAGCTCCCTGAGCGGGGGGTTCTACGAGCAGTACTTC.